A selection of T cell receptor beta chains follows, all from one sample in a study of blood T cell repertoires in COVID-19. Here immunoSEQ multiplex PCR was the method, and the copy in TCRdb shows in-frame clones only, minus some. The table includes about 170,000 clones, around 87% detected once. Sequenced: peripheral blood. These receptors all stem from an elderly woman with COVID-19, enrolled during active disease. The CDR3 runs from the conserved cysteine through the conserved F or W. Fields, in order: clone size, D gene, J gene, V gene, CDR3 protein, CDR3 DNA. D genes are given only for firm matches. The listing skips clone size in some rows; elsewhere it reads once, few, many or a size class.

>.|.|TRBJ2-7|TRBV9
CASSSRDTWVYEQYF
TGTGCCAGCAGCAGCCGGGACACATGGGTCTACGAGCAGTACTTC
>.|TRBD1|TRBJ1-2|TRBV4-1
CASSRGTGIYGYTF
TGCGCCAGCAGCCGGGGGACAGGGATATATGGCTACACCTTC
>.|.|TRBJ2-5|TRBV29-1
CSVDRNRGQETQYF
TGCAGCGTTGACCGTAATAGGGGCCAAGAGACCCAGTACTTC
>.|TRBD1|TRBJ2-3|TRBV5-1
CASRVGTGITDTQYF
TGCGCCAGCAGGGTGGGGACAGGGATTACAGATACGCAGTATTTT
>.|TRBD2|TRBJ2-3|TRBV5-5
CASSLSGVDTQYF
TGTGCCAGCAGCTTGAGCGGGGTTGATACGCAGTATTTT
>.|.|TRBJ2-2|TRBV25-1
CASSARTSPGELFF
TGTGCCAGCAGTGCTAGAACATCTCCCGGGGAGCTGTTTTTT
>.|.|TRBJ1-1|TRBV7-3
CASSLNGNTEAFF
TGTGCCAGCAGCTTAAACGGGAACACTGAAGCTTTCTTT
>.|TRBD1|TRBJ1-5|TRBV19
CASSIPGGRQPQHF
TGTGCCAGTAGTATACCAGGGGGCCGACAGCCCCAGCATTTT
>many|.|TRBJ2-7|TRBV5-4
CASSLATYEQYF
TGTGCCAGCAGCTTGGCCACCTACGAGCAGTACTTC
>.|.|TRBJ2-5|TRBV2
CASKAGQETQYF
TGTGCCAGCAAGGCGGGCCAAGAGACCCAGTACTTC
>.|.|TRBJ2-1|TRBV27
CASTWGGSNNEQFF
TGTGCCAGCACCTGGGGCGGCTCTAACAATGAGCAGTTCTTC
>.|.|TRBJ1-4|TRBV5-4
CASSLGADEKLFF
TGTGCCAGCAGCTTGGGAGCGGATGAAAAACTGTTTTTT
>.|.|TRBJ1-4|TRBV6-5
CASRNGGIEKLFF
TGTGCCAGCAGGAACGGAGGAATTGAAAAACTGTTTTTT
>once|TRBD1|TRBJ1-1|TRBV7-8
CASSYGQGPSEAFF
TGTGCCAGCAGCTATGGACAGGGTCCTTCTGAAGCTTTCTTT
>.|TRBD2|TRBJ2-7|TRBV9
CASSVGIAGSYEQYF
TGTGCCAGCAGCGTAGGAATAGCGGGATCCTACGAGCAGTACTTC
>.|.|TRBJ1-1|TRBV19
CASRDSRLNTEAFF
TGTGCCAGTAGGGACAGCAGATTGAACACTGAAGCTTTCTTT
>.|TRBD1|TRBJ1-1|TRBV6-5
CASNTGQVGGEAFF
TGTGCCAGCAATACTGGACAGGTTGGGGGTGAAGCTTTCTTT
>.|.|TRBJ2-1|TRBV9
CASSVATRGDNEQFF
TGTGCCAGCAGCGTCGCGACTAGAGGGGACAATGAGCAGTTCTTC
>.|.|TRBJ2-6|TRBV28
CASSFPVSGANVLTF
TGTGCCAGCAGTTTCCCAGTCTCTGGGGCCAACGTCCTGACTTTC
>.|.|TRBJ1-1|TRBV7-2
CASSPMTANTEAFF
TGTGCCAGCAGCCCAATGACAGCGAACACTGAAGCTTTCTTT
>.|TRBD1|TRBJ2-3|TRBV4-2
CASSQDANRGQTDTQYF
TGTGCCAGCAGCCAAGATGCGAACAGGGGCCAAACAGATACGCAGTATTTT
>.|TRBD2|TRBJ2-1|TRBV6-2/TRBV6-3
CASSEGTSGVLNEQFF
TGTGCCAGCAGTGAGGGGACTAGCGGGGTTCTGAATGAGCAGTTCTTC
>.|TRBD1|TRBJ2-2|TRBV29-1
CSGYRGTGELFF
TGCAGCGGATACAGGGGCACCGGGGAGCTGTTTTTT
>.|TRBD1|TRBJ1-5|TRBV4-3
CASSQGGQKNQPQHF
TGCGCCAGCAGCCAAGGGGGACAGAAAAATCAGCCCCAGCATTTT
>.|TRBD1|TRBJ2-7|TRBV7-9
CASSSQMTGAPYEQYF
TGTGCCAGCAGCTCACAAATGACAGGGGCCCCCTACGAGCAGTACTTC
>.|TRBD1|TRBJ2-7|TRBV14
CASSQNRGAYEQYF
TGTGCCAGCAGCCAAAACAGGGGCGCCTACGAGCAGTACTTC
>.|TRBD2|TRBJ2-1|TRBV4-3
CASSQGAAGDTDEQFF
TGCGCCAGCAGCCAAGGGGCAGCGGGAGATACGGATGAGCAGTTCTTC
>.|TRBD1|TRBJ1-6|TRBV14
CASSETRGTGQKNSPLHF
TGTGCCAGCAGCGAAACTAGGGGGACAGGGCAAAAAAATTCACCCCTCCACTTT
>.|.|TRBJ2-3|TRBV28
CASSPGQGKGSWDTQYF
TGTGCCAGCAGCCCTGGACAAGGGAAAGGGTCCTGGGATACGCAGTATTTT
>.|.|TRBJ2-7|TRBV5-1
CASSLRTGGRGDYEQYF
TGCGCCAGCAGCCTACGGACAGGAGGAAGGGGGGACTACGAGCAGTACTTC
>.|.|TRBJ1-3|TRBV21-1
CASSARTGGSGNTIYF
TGTGCCAGCAGCGCCCGGACAGGGGGGTCTGGAAACACCATATATTTT
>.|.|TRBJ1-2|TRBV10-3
CAISSQDTNYGYTF
TGTGCCATCAGTTCCCAAGACACGAACTATGGCTACACCTTC
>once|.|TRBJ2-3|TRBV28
CASNRDGVTDTQYF
TGTGCCAGCAACAGGGACGGAGTCACAGATACGCAGTATTTT
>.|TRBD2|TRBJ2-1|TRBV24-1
CATSVVAGGVDEQFF
TGTGCCACCAGTGTGGTAGCGGGAGGGGTTGATGAGCAGTTCTTC
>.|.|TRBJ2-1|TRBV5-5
CASSLWASNNEQFF
TGTGCCAGCAGCTTGTGGGCGTCAAACAATGAGCAGTTCTTC
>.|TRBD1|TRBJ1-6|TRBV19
CASSIQGANSPLHF
TGTGCCAGTAGTATTCAGGGGGCCAATTCACCCCTCCACTTT
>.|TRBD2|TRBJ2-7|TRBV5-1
CASSSGTSAVRQYF
TGCGCCAGCAGCTCCGGGACTAGCGCAGTGCGGCAGTACTTC
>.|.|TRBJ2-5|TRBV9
CASSPEVSRETQYF
TGTGCCAGCAGCCCCGAGGTGTCCCGGGAGACCCAGTACTTC
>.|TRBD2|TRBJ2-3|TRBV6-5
CASSYSGGNTQYF
TGTGCCAGCAGTTACTCGGGGGGGAATACGCAGTATTTT
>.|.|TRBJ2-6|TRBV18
CASSLNRWQGANVLTF
TGTGCCAGCTCATTAAACAGGTGGCAAGGGGCCAACGTCCTGACTTTC
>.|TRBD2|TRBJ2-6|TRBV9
CASSVSSGGSSGANVLTF
TGTGCCAGCAGCGTTTCTAGCGGGGGCAGCTCTGGGGCCAACGTCCTGACTTTC
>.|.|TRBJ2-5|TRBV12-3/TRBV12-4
CASSTEETQYF
TGTGCCAGCAGCACGGAAGAGACCCAGTACTTC
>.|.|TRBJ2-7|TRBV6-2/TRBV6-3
CASSYSMVSGEGQYF
TGTGCCAGCAGTTACTCGATGGTGTCAGGAGAGGGGCAGTACTTC
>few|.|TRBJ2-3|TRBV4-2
CASSRGQGGAGADTQYF
TGTGCCAGCAGCCGGGGGCAGGGGGGAGCTGGCGCAGATACGCAGTATTTT
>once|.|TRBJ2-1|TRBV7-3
CASSLLGGSSYNEQFF
TGTGCCAGCAGCTTATTGGGGGGAAGCTCCTACAATGAGCAGTTCTTC
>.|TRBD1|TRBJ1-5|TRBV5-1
CASSLQGLGNQPQHF
TGCGCCAGCAGCTTACAGGGGCTGGGCAATCAGCCCCAGCATTTT
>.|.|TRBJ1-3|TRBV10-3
CAISENTGSSGNTIYF
TGTGCCATCAGTGAGAACACAGGGAGCTCTGGAAACACCATATATTTT
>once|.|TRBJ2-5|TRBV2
CASSSPQNQQQYQETQYF
TGTGCCAGCAGTTCCCCTCAAAATCAGCAACAGTACCAAGAGACCCAGTACTTC
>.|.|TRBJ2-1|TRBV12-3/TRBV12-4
CASAPWSGYEQFF
TGTGCCAGCGCCCCCTGGAGCGGGTATGAGCAGTTCTTC